The rows below give T cell receptor beta chains drawn from one sample of a study of cytomegalovirus exposure and HLA in healthy donors. Only in-frame clones appear in the TCRdb table, and some are missing; sequencing was by immunoSEQ multiplex PCR. The repertoire holds around 140,000 clones, with approximately 61% as singletons. Material: PBMCs. Every receptor here comes from a woman aged 35 to 49 in good health and CMV-seronegative. CDR3s include the opening cysteine and the closing phenylalanine or tryptophan.

v_call cdr3_aa
TRBV29-1 CSVLQGSEQYF
TRBV27 CASSLSWGGPYEQYF
TRBV25-1 CASSGEGTDTQYF
TRBV30 CAWSAGTGGAAFF
TRBV7-2 CASSMTGNTEAFF
TRBV5-1 CASSLSGDNQPQHF
TRBV2 CASRVQGVGNQPQHF
TRBV5-6 CASSSVAGGLYNEQFF
TRBV7-6 CASSLGTGSYEQYF
TRBV2 CASRLDRNTEAFF
TRBV4-2 CASSQDPSGGPDTQYF
TRBV19 CASSRGGLGQETQYF
TRBV7-2 CASSFGGGMNTEAFF
TRBV4-1 CASSQEQAGYNEQFF
TRBV16 CASSQRTRDRSYGYTF
TRBV27 CASSQQGTEAFF
TRBV5-1 CASSLGDREGSYTF
TRBV19 CASRWTDISSGYTF
TRBV7-9 CASSLQGSTFF
TRBV7-9 CASSKLVTSGEGVLGTQYF
TRBV6-6 CASSYEIFSSYEQYF
TRBV19 CASSIAGQRNSPLHF
TRBV6-5 CASRGASYNEQFF
TRBV20-1 CSAPSSYEQYF
TRBV9 CASSVGQANTEAFF
TRBV10-3 CASAATSAYEQYF